This TCR beta chain was captured by sequencing in a study of T cells in localized non-small cell lung cancer. The data were produced by immunoSEQ multiplex PCR, yet TCRdb's version contains in-frame clones alone and is incomplete. The sample lists 40,000 or so clones, approximately 83% seen once, with roughly 6.1% in the top ten. This CDR3 is built from 15 residues. The V gene's germline CDR1 is SGHAT and CDR2 FQNNGV. The J segment lost 4 bases and the V segment lost 0 bases, leaving 3 bases of the junction unmatched. The sequence derives from a man aged 35-75 years with stage I lung adenocarcinoma. The sample was peripheral blood, taken before any cancer treatment. The rearrangement joins TRBV11-2 to TRBJ1-2, with TRBD1 matching over 9 bases. DNA of the CDR3: TGTGCCAGCAGCTTAGAGACAGGGGGAATCTATGGCTACACCTTC. It yields the protein CASSLETGGIYGYTF.